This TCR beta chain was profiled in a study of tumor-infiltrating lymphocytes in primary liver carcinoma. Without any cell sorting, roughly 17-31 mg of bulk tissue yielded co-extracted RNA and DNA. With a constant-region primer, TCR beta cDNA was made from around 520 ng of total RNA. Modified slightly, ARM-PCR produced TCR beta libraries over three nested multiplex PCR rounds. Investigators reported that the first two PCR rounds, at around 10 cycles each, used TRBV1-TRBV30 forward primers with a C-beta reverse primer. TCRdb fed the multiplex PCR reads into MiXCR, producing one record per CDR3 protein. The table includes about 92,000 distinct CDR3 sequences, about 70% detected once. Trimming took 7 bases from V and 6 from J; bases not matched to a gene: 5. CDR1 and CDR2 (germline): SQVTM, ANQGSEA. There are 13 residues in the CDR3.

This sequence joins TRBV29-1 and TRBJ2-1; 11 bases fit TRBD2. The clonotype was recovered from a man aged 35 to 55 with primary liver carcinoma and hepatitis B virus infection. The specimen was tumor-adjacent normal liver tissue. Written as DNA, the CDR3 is TGCAGCGGTCTTGGACTAGCGGGCAATGAGCAGTTCTTC. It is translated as CSGLGLAGNEQFF.